This T cell receptor beta chain originates from a study of monozygotic twins with inflammatory bowel disease (dated by TCRdb to the late 2010s). Notes on the research overall: The complete study included 28 monozygotic twin pairs: 19 IBD-discordant Danish pairs and nine German pairs, of which four were IBD-concordant and five were IBD-discordant. Each individual had, on average, about 151 000 unique TCRalpha sequences and 181 000 unique TCRbeta sequences available for analysis. The search for disease-associated traits relied mainly on comparing IBD patients with their genetically identical healthy co-twins within discordant pairs. Results and caveats for the whole study, not just this receptor: Repertoire similarity did not differ between concordant and discordant twins, possibly due to limited statistical power. No single strong signal or clonotype linked to IBD turned up in the results, so the idea that one exists was not supported. Measured by the inverse Simpson index, TCRbeta repertoire diversity was lower in IBD patients than in their healthy co-twins. Different T cell subtypes could not be distinguished in the analysis. IBD patients shared fewer clonotypes with other individuals than healthy twins did, most markedly in patients showing signs of disease activity. Because patients were on differing immunosuppressive treatments, the repertoires may have picked up extra background noise and inter-individual variability.

Library method: 5' RACE. Each TCR library was prepared from about 3,300 ng of total RNA. For each sample, cDNA was synthesized in eight separate reactions using SMARTScribe reverse transcriptase. Unique molecular identifiers containing a 6-nucleotide sample barcode were introduced through template switching during cDNA synthesis. Two nested PCRs of 16 and 9 cycles amplified the TCRalpha and TCRbeta cDNA, and bead purification followed each PCR. Before amplification, the cDNA was both treated with uracil DNA-glycosylase and purified with the QIAquick PCR purification kit. The second PCR was the step at which Illumina TruSeq-compatible adapters and sample-specific barcodes were added. TapeStation and Qubit were used to check library quality and concentration, and 5 to 6 ng of each library went into the pool. The pooled libraries were sequenced with 2 x 100 bp reads and custom sequencing primers on an Illumina HiSeq2500 single-index Rapid Run. Per the authors' processing: MiGEC version 1.2.6 was used for UMI-based consensus assembly to correct PCR and sequencing errors. MiXCR version 2.1.1 was used to carry out V(D)J alignment, clonotype assembly and CDR3 extraction. Gene usage, clonotype sharing and MAIT/NKT TCR abundance were normalised by analysing the top 1000, 10 000 and 20 000 clonotypes per sample. Diversity was computed as the inverse Simpson index with the vegan R package after downsampling to 27 000 UMIs. Paired Mann-Whitney U tests were applied to discordant twin pairs, and Benjamini-Hochberg correction was used for multiple testing. The reads went through TCRdb reprocessing, and each CDR3 protein sequence gets one entry with no DNA. The V and J calls here are based on TCRdb, not the publication. This sample's table carries fewer than 550,000 distinct CDR3 sequences. Roughly 2.2% of the sample goes to the ten largest clones.

In the case of this clonotype: Its antigen specificity is not known.

CDR1 and CDR2, looked up from the germline V gene, are SNHLY and FYNNEI. Counted from cysteine to phenylalanine, this CDR3 has 13 amino acids. No DNA is listed. From each donor, a roughly 2.5 ml peripheral blood sample was drawn into PAXgene tubes and stored at -80 degrees C. Total RNA was isolated from whole blood with the PAXgene blood miRNA kit on an automated QIAcube, without T cell sorting. Deep TCRalpha and TCRbeta repertoire profiling with unique molecular barcoding was performed on peripheral blood of monozygotic twin pairs concordant or discordant for inflammatory bowel disease. For every twin pair, smoking habits were documented, and each individual was categorised as a current, former or never smoker.

The rearrangement joined TRBV2 to TRBJ1-1; TCRdb outputs TRBD1, but without DNA this stays unchecked. Specimen: blood. The sequence was obtained from a human donor with ulcerative colitis or Crohn's disease, or a healthy co-twin of an affected twin (not recorded which). The CDR3: CASSPGGREEAFF. Extended through the reference TRBV2 and TRBJ1-1 proteins, this CDR3 yields the full variable domain: EPEVTQTPSHQVTQMGQEVILRCVPISNHLYFYWYRQILGQKVEFLVSFYNNEISEKSEIFDDQFSVERPDGSNFTLKIRSTKLEDSAMYFCASSPGGREEAFFGQGTRLTVV.